This T cell receptor (beta chain) is from a study of T cell responses to AZD1222 COVID-19 vaccine. Points from the study as a whole: Spike-specific TCR breadth and depth rose after two AZD1222 doses. Just a handful of people given AZD1222 tested seropositive at baseline.

J was trimmed by 12 bases and V by 6 bases; bases with no gene match: 9. The CDR3 runs to 13 residues. Whether given at about 4 or about 12 weeks, second doses were pooled. The repertoire was sequenced with immunoSEQ multiplex PCR; TCRdb's copy has only in-frame clones and lacks some. The sample yields 150,000 or so clones, around 90% seen once. This clone was counted once. The antigen is not known. The sequence was obtained from an adult who received the AZD1222 COVID-19 vaccine. The specimen comprised peripheral blood, sampled 28 days after the second AZD1222 dose. This sequence joins TRBV12-3 or TRBV12-4 and TRBJ2-7; 12 positions match TRBD1. The CDR3 is CASSPGQGAQRYF. The CDR3, as DNA: TGTGCCAGCAGCCCGGGACAGGGGGCGCAGCGGTACTTC.